The text below deals with one T cell receptor (beta chain). Its target is not known. Generated by immunoSEQ multiplex PCR, the TCRdb table keeps only in-frame clones and is missing some. The data hold 130,000 to 150,000 clones, with 92% observed a single time. This sample was taken from a study of T cell responses to AZD1222 COVID-19 vaccine. Study-wide background: Pooling covered second doses at about 4 or about 12 weeks.

Study-level results: Two doses of AZD1222 preceded a rise in Spike-specific TCR breadth and depth. Across the whole spike, CD4 TCRs peaked at regions 160-218 and 743-854. Donors were largely white British and mainly female; clonal diversity was possibly underestimated.

Germline V gene data show CDR1 as KGHDR and CDR2 as SFDVKD. The ends lost 4 bases at V and 3 bases at J; junction bases unmatched: 11. CDR3 length: 17 residues. This sequence originates from an adult in good health. The sequences come from peripheral blood, collected on day 0 of AZD1222 vaccination. The chain couples TRBV24-1 to TRBJ2-1, with TRBD1 matching 7 bases. The chain's CDR3 is CATSDLLDRRYYNEQFF. The CDR3 DNA is TGTGCCACCAGTGACCTACTGGACAGGCGATACTACAATGAGCAGTTCTTC.